This is a list of T cell receptor beta chains from one sample in a study of cytomegalovirus exposure and HLA in healthy donors. Repertoires were generated with immunoSEQ multiplex PCR, while TCRdb's copy carries only in-frame clones and drops some. In the table there are around 80,000 clones, 10% of which are singletons. The specimen sequenced was PBMCs. Every receptor here comes from a man between 60 and 70 years old in good health and CMV-seropositive. Each CDR3 is given with its conserved first and last residue. D genes are given only for firm matches. The size of a clone is reported for some rows only, either as once, few or many, or as a class for expanded clones.

j_call,v_call,clone_size,d_call,cdr3_nt,cdr3_aa
TRBJ2-2,TRBV4-1,few,-,TGCGCCAGCAGCCCATCTATTTTAACTGGACAGACCGGGGAGCTGTTTTTT,CASSPSILTGQTGELFF
TRBJ2-5,TRBV5-4,-,-,TGTGCCAGCAGCTTGGAGAGAGGGGAGACCCAGTACTTC,CASSLERGETQYF
TRBJ1-3,TRBV6-5,-,-,TGTGCCAGCAGTTACGAAGAGGGAAGGGGAAACACCATATATTTT,CASSYEEGRGNTIYF
TRBJ2-5,TRBV4-1,-,TRBD1,TGCGCCAGCAGCCGAAGTGGGACAGGGTCAGAGACCCAGTACTTC,CASSRSGTGSETQYF
TRBJ2-3,TRBV10-1,-,TRBD1,TGCGCCAGCAGTGATGAGGGACAGGGGGGAAGGCAGTATTTT,CASSDEGQGGRQYF
TRBJ2-5,TRBV7-7,few,TRBD2,TGTGCTAGCAGCACTAGCGGGGGGGCCGGAAAGACCCAGTACTTC,CASSTSGGAGKTQYF
TRBJ2-5,TRBV5-4,-,TRBD1,TGTGCCAGCAGCCCTACAGGGGGCGGAGAGACCCAGTACTTC,CASSPTGGGETQYF
TRBJ2-3,TRBV5-5,few,-,TGTGCCAGCAGCCCCATCCGGGCAGGGGGCACAGATACGCAGTATTTT,CASSPIRAGGTDTQYF
TRBJ2-3,TRBV9,few,TRBD2,TGTGCCAGCAGCGTAGGTAGCGGGGGGCCCACAGATACGCAGTATTTT,CASSVGSGGPTDTQYF
TRBJ2-1,TRBV6-5,few,TRBD2,TGTGCCAGCAGTTCAACTAGCGGTTACAATGAGCAGTTCTTC,CASSSTSGYNEQFF
TRBJ2-3,TRBV11-3,few,-,TGTGCCAGCAGCAGCACTGCTAGCACAGATACGCAGTATTTT,CASSSTASTDTQYF
TRBJ2-7,TRBV2,-,-,TGTGCCAGCAGTGAAGAGACAGGTGGCTCCTACGAGCAGTACTTC,CASSEETGGSYEQYF